The 27 T cell receptor beta chains below all came from one sample that was sequenced in a study of control samples from healthy donors and cancer patients. The method was immunoSEQ multiplex PCR; TCRdb's version includes in-frame clones alone and lacks a portion of them. Here the sample spans about 89,000 clones, roughly nine tenths being singletons. Sequenced sample: blood. The receptors shown here come from a man aged 25-45 years in good health.

The rearrangement joins TRBV5-1 to TRBJ1-1, with TRBD1 matching 7 bases. J was trimmed by 2 bases and V by 1 base; bases with no gene match: 8. CDR1 and CDR2 from the germline V gene are SGHRS and YFSETQ. CDR3 length: 16 residues. CDR3 nucleotide sequence: TGCGCCAGCAGCTTGCGGGGGACAGATGATAACACTGAAGCTTTCTTT. It encodes CASSLRGTDDNTEAFF.

The chain employs TRBV6-5 and TRBJ1-2; D not certain. CDR1 is MNHEY, CDR2 SVGAGI, per germline. V was clipped by 7 bases and J by 0 bases, with 9 bases between them. This CDR3 contains 13 residues. CDR3 region: CASKERSNYGYTF. The CDR3 bases are TGTGCCAGCAAAGAAAGATCTAACTATGGCTACACCTTC.

The rearrangement joins TRBV3-1 (or the pseudogene TRBV3-2) to TRBJ1-3, with a tentative D call TRBD1 (5 bases). This CDR3 is 14 amino acids long. Per the germline V gene, CDR1 is LGHDT and CDR2 is YNNKEL (reference sequence). V was trimmed by 8 bases and J by 0 bases, leaving 11 bases between them. CDR3 sequence (DNA): TGTGCCAGCGGGGAGGACACCTCTGGAAACACCATATATTTT. Translated, it gives CASGEDTSGNTIYF.

The V and J genes are TRBV5-1 and TRBJ2-1, with D unresolved. The germline CDR1 and CDR2 sequences are SGHRS and YFSETQ. The CDR3 is 14 amino acids. Trimming cost V 1 base and J 7 bases, with 12 bases left between them. The CDR3 protein is CASSLRVSGNEQFF. The CDR3, as DNA: TGCGCCAGCAGCTTGCGTGTAAGTGGTAATGAGCAGTTCTTC.

The chain couples TRBV6-5 to TRBJ1-2; possibly TRBD1 for D (6 bases). Trimming stripped 5 bases from V and 10 bases from J, with 17 bases between. CDR3 length: 13 residues. Looked up from germline, CDR1 is MNHEY and CDR2 is SVGAGI. CDR3 sequence (DNA): TGTGCCAGCAGTATACAGGGCACGGGGCTCTACACCTTC. It translates to CASSIQGTGLYTF.

CDR3 region: CASSFRGQGRGNTIYF. The CDR3 DNA is TGTGCCAGCAGCTTTAGGGGACAGGGTCGAGGAAACACCATATATTTT. The chain combines TRBV5-4 with TRBJ1-3, with 9 bases aligning to TRBD1. Germline V gene sequence: CDR1 SGHNT, CDR2 YYREEE (reference sequence). CDR3 length: 16 amino acids. Germline trimming cut 2 bases from V and 4 bases from J; bases unmatched to any gene: 7.

The CDR3 is CASSLVGGQDEQFF. The CDR3 DNA reads as TGCGCCAGCAGCTTGGTCGGAGGTCAGGATGAGCAGTTCTTC. V and J are TRBV5-1 and TRBJ2-1; D is perhaps TRBD2 (5 bases). Trimming removed 0 bases at V and 8 bases at J, with 12 bases between. Looked up from germline, CDR1 is SGHRS and CDR2 is YFSETQ. The CDR3 has 14 residues.

The chain links TRBV7-2 to TRBJ2-3, with 8 nucleotides matching TRBD1. J lost 2 bases, V lost 5 bases, and 6 bases had no gene match. The length of the CDR3 is 15 residues. Germline V gene sequence: CDR1 SGHTA, CDR2 FQGNSA. The CDR3 loop reads CASSRWTGYTDTQYF. In DNA, the CDR3 is TGTGCCAGCAGCCGGTGGACAGGGTACACAGATACGCAGTATTTT. The entire variable domain, with the rest obtained from reference TRBV7-2 and TRBJ2-3, is as follows: GAGVSQSPSNKVTEKGKDVELRCDPISGHTALYWYRQSLGQGLEFLIYFQGNSAPDKSGLPSDRFSAERTGGSVSTLTIQRTQQEDSAVYLCASSRWTGYTDTQYFGPGTRLTVL.

This chain joins TRBV15 and TRBJ1-3; D may be TRBD1 (5 bases). Trimming cost V 6 bases and J 2 bases, with 17 bases left between them. This CDR3 contains 16 residues. Germline V lookup: CDR1 LNHNV, CDR2 YYDKDF (reference sequence). CDR3 bases: TGTGCCACCAGTGAGGCCCCCGAGGGGACTGGAAACACCATATATTTT. This encodes CATSEAPEGTGNTIYF.

This chain joins TRBV5-4 and TRBJ2-5; D not certain. Germline assignment: CDR1 SGHNT and CDR2 YYREEE (reference sequence). The V and J ends lost 5 bases and 2 bases respectively, with 16 bases between them. The CDR3 has 15 residues. CDR3 coding DNA: TGTGCCAGCAGACAAAAATTGGCAGTACAAGAGACCCAGTACTTC. Protein: CASRQKLAVQETQYF.

The chain is built from TRBV5-4 and TRBJ1-2; D gene uncertain. The CDR3 extends over 16 amino acids. Germline V gene sequence: CDR1 SGHNT, CDR2 YYREEE (reference sequence). V lost 6 bases and J lost 8, with 26 bases in between. The CDR3 DNA follows: TGTGCCAGCACTCCCGTCCCGGCAGGCTTCCAAGGGGGCTACACCTTC. It is translated as CASTPVPAGFQGGYTF.

The V and J genes are TRBV5-1 and TRBJ2-2; D unresolved. CDR3 length: 12 residues. The ends were cut back, 6 bases at V and 6 bases at J, with 9 bases in the middle. The germline CDR1 and CDR2 sequences are SGHRS and YFSETQ. The CDR3 DNA reads TGCGCCAGCACCTCTCAGCCCGGGGAGCTGTTTTTT. The encoded protein is CASTSQPGELFF.

This chain joins TRBV24-1 and TRBJ1-2; D call uncertain. This CDR3 has 13 amino acids. Per germline, CDR1 KGHDR and CDR2 SFDVKD. V was pared by 4 bases and J by 4 bases, with 9 bases between. CDR3 loop: CATSDSRGYGYTF. CDR3 sequence (DNA): TGTGCCACCAGTGACTCCCGGGGCTATGGCTACACCTTC.

This chain joins TRBV21-1 and TRBJ1-6; the table's D call TRBD1 went unverified against the DNA. TRBV21-1 is flagged as a pseudogene. This CDR3 spans 17 amino acids. CDR3 region: CASSSLGQGAYNSPLHF. The CDR3 region has the DNA TGTGCCAGCAGCTCTCTGGGACAGGGGGCTTATAATTCACCCCTCCACTTT.

This clone was counted a few times. The chain uses TRBV6-4 and TRBJ1-6; 9 positions agree with TRBD1. Trimming removed 11 bases from V and 7 bases from J; junction bases left unmatched: 9. The germline V gene encodes CDR1 MRHNA and CDR2 SNTAGT. The CDR3 has 14 residues. For the CDR3, the DNA is TGTGCCGGAAGGACAGGGGAAGACAATTCACCCCTCCACTTT. Residues: CAGRTGEDNSPLHF.

CDR3 loop: CASSSSGVTEAFF. CDR3 nucleotides: TGTGCCAGCAGCTCCTCGGGGGTTACTGAAGCTTTCTTT. V usage is TRBV5-6 and J usage is TRBJ1-1; tentatively, D is TRBD1 (5 bases). Trimming took off 3 bases at V and 5 bases at J, with 11 bases between the two ends. The CDR3 has 13 residues. CDR1 is SGHDT and CDR2 is YYEEEE in the germline V gene.

This sequence joins TRBV5-1 and TRBJ2-3; 12 positions match TRBD2. CDR1 and CDR2 (germline): SGHRS, YFSETQ. The CDR3 contains 16 residues. Trimming at V came to 4 bases and at J to 3 bases, leaving 6 bases not matched to a gene. For the CDR3, the DNA is TGCGCCAGCAGCCTCCAGACTAGCGGGGGAACAGATACGCAGTATTTT. This gives the protein CASSLQTSGGTDTQYF.

This chain uses TRBV3-1 (or the pseudogene TRBV3-2) with TRBJ2-3; 16 bases align to TRBD2. Per germline, CDR1 LGHDT and CDR2 YNNKEL (reference sequence). The length of the CDR3 is 18 residues. The ends lost 4 bases at V and 5 bases at J; junction bases unmatched: 9. The CDR3 nucleotides are TGTGCCAGCAGCCGAATAGGGACTAGCGGGGGGGCGGAAGATACGCAGTATTTT. It translates to CASSRIGTSGGAEDTQYF.

This rearrangement joins TRBV6-5 to TRBJ2-3; TRBD2 agrees at 9 bases. V shed 6 bases and J 2 bases; nucleotides not matched to a gene: 6. CDR1 and CDR2 (germline): MNHEY, SVGAGI. CDR3 length: 15 residues. The CDR3 spells CASSLLAGYTDTQYF. The CDR3 coding sequence is TGTGCCAGCAGCCTCCTAGCGGGGTACACAGATACGCAGTATTTT.

This chain uses TRBV27 with TRBJ1-2, with D possibly matching TRBD1 (5 bases). The germline V and J ends were trimmed by 3 bases and 3 bases, with 20 bases remaining between them. In germline, CDR1 is MNHEY, CDR2 SMNVEV (reference sequence). The CDR3 is 17 residues long. The CDR3 DNA sequence: TGTGCCAGCAGTTTGGGACGGGGAGGAGGGTTTTACTATGGCTACACCTTC. This sequence encodes CASSLGRGGGFYYGYTF.

This chain connects TRBV19 to TRBJ1-3, with TRBD1 as a possible D gene (5 bases). The CDR3 runs to 18 residues. V gave up 5 bases and J gave up 8 bases, with 28 bases separating them. From germline, CDR1 is LNHDA and CDR2 SQIVND (reference sequence). The CDR3 DNA follows: TGTGCCAGTAGTCTGAACAGGCGGCCCACAGGAAGCTTGGACACCATATATTTT. This translates into CASSLNRRPTGSLDTIYF. The entire variable domain, with the rest obtained from reference TRBV19 and TRBJ1-3, is as follows: DGGITQSPKYLFRKEGQNVTLSCEQNLNHDAMYWYRQDPGQGLRLIYYSQIVNDFQKGDIAEGYSVSREKKESFPLTVTSAQKNPTAFYLCASSLNRRPTGSLDTIYFGEGSWLTVV.

In its sample, this clone was seen once. This chain links TRBV11-3 with TRBJ2-5; unclear D gene. Trimming shortened V by 0 bases and J by 4 bases, and 21 bases separated the two germline ends. This CDR3 spans 18 amino acids. CDR1 SGHNT and CDR2 YENEEA come from the germline V gene. DNA for the CDR3: TGTGCCAGCAGCTTAGAAATTTCAACTTGGACCACCAGAGAGACCCAGTACTTC. Translating it yields CASSLEISTWTTRETQYF. The whole variable domain, filled in from reference TRBV11-3 and TRBJ2-5, reads EAGVVQSPRYKIIEKKQPVAFWCNPISGHNTLYWYLQNLGQGPELLIRYENEEAVDDSQLPKDRFSAERLKGVDSTLKIQPAELGDSAVYLCASSLEISTWTTRETQYFGPGTRLLVL.

The genes are TRBV21-1 and TRBJ2-7; the table's TRBD2 call for D was not verified on the DNA. TRBV21-1 is annotated as a pseudogene. This CDR3 is built from 16 residues. The CDR3 DNA reads TGTGCCAGCAGCAAAGCAGGCGGGGGCCAACAGGCTAAGCAGTACTTC. As protein: CASSKAGGGQQAKQYF.

This chain uses TRBV30 with TRBJ2-1; no definite D call. V gave up 5 bases and J gave up 3 bases, with 14 bases separating them. Germline V gene sequence: CDR1 GTSNPN, CDR2 SVGIG (reference sequence). The CDR3 spans 14 residues. The CDR3 DNA is TGTGCCTGGTGCGGTGTACTTGGCTACAATGAGCAGTTCTTC. This encodes CAWCGVLGYNEQFF.

CDR3 sequence (DNA): TGTGCCAGCAGCTGGGGGGGCCCGACAGATACGCAGTATTTT. It is translated as CASSWGGPTDTQYF. V usage is TRBV27 and J usage is TRBJ2-3, with TRBD2 as a possible D gene (7 bases). Trimming removed 6 bases from V and 3 bases from J, with 13 bases in between. CDR3 size: 14 residues. Germline CDR1 and CDR2: MNHEY and SMNVEV (reference sequence).

This chain links TRBV19 with TRBJ1-2; TRBD1 matches at 7 bases. Germline CDR1 LNHDA, CDR2 SQIVND (reference sequence). The V gene end was trimmed by 5 bases and the J gene end by 4 bases; junction bases not matched to a gene: 4. This CDR3 has 13 amino acids. The CDR3 DNA reads TGTGCCAGTAGTTCCCGACAGGGCTATGGCTACACCTTC. Amino acid sequence: CASSSRQGYGYTF.

The genes are TRBV19 and TRBJ1-1, with D possibly TRBD1 on 6 matching bases. CDR1 is LNHDA and CDR2 is SQIVND in the germline V gene (reference sequence). There are 14 residues in the CDR3. The V and J ends lost 3 bases and 8 bases respectively, with 16 bases between them. The CDR3 spells CASSIGQGSDEAFF. CDR3 in DNA: TGTGCCAGTAGTATTGGGCAGGGGTCCGACGAAGCTTTCTTT.